The T cell receptor (beta chain) under discussion was sequenced for a study of cytomegalovirus exposure and HLA in healthy donors. About the research overall: The roughly 110 validation repertoires were produced on the same platform as the 670 or so repertoires of the first cohort. This was reported in a later analysis.

Profiling relied on immunoSEQ multiplex PCR, and the TCRdb table lists in-frame clones only, not all of them. In the table there are roughly 75,000 clones, around 81% of which are singletons. This CDR3 is 13 amino acids long. V gave up 2 bases and J gave up 3 bases, with 7 bases separating them. The V gene's germline CDR1 is SGHTA and CDR2 FQGNSA. Study findings and constraints: Cytomegalovirus-associated status was assigned to 164 TCR beta chains. Diagnosis of cytomegalovirus status made by the classifier reportedly showed high specificity and sensitivity. According to a later analysis, TCR clusters from the first cohort tended to co-occur in the roughly 130 validation repertoires.

As regards this clone: Antigen unknown.

Sequenced input: PBMCs. This clonotype was sampled from a man younger than 45 in good health and CMV-seronegative. The chain combines TRBV7-2 with TRBJ2-5; no reliable D call. The CDR3 loop is CASSLTGKETQYF. In DNA form, the CDR3 reads TGTGCCAGCAGCTTAACGGGTAAAGAGACCCAGTACTTC.